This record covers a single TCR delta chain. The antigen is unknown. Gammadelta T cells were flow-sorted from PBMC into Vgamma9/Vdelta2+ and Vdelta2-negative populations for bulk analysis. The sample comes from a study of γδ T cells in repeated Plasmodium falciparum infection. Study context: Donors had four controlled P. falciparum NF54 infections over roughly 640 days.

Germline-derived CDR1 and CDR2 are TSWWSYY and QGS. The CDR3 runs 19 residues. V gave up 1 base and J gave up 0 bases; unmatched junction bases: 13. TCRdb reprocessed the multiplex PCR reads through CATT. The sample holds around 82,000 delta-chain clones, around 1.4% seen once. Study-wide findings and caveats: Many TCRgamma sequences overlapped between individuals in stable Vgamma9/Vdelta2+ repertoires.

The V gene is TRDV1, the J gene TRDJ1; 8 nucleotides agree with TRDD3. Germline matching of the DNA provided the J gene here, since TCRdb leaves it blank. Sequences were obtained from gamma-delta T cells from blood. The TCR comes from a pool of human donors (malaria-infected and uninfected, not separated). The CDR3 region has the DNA TGTGCTCTTGGGGAACGGCCGGTACTGGGGGTTCCCGACACCGATAAACTCATCTTT. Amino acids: CALGERPVLGVPDTDKLIF.